The 25 T cell receptor beta chains in this list originate from one sample, sequenced in a study of T cells in narcolepsy. Using immunoSEQ multiplex PCR, the repertoire was profiled, and TCRdb retains in-frame clones only, with some absent. Of over 25,000 clones in the sample, 75% to 85% are singletons; the top ten hold roughly 6.6%. The specimen sequenced was memory (CD45RA-) CD4+ T cells from blood. The receptors stem from a human donor in good health.

On this clone itself: Within the sample, other DNA sequences also encode this same CDR3. The chain joins TRBV6-5 to TRBJ2-1; 14 bases are a match to TRBD2. In germline, CDR1 is MNHEY, CDR2 SVGAGI. V lost 2 bases and J lost 8; bases outside the gene matches: 2. This CDR3 contains 15 residues. The CDR3 region is CASSYGTSGSDEQFF. The CDR3 coding sequence is TGTGCCAGCAGTTACGGGACTAGCGGGAGCGATGAGCAGTTCTTC.

The chain couples TRBV21-1 to TRBJ2-3; whether TRBD2, the table's D call, matches the DNA was not checked. TRBV21-1 is a known pseudogene. This CDR3 region has 19 residues. The DNA of the CDR3 is TGTGCCAGCCCCCGGGGACTAGCGGGGGGAGCGGAGCTCACAGATACGCAGTATTTT. This codes for CASPRGLAGGAELTDTQYF.

V and J are TRBV6-6 and TRBJ2-7, with D maybe TRBD1 (6 bases). The V end was cut by 6 bases, the J end by 3 bases, with 15 bases between. Germline lookup yields CDR1 MNHNY and CDR2 SVGAGI (reference sequence). The CDR3 covers 14 residues. DNA of the CDR3: TGTGCCAGCAGCCTTAGGGGGACGAACTACGAGCAGTACTTC. It yields the protein CASSLRGTNYEQYF.

V gene TRBV28 combines with J gene TRBJ2-7; D call uncertain. V was shortened by 6 bases and J by 1 base, with 13 bases between the two germline ends. This CDR3 comprises 14 residues. CDR1 and CDR2 (germline): MDHEN, SYDVKM. CDR3: CASRGLAVSYEQYF. The CDR3 DNA is TGTGCCAGCAGAGGGTTGGCAGTTTCCTACGAGCAGTACTTC. The full variable domain, with the rest looked up from reference TRBV28 and TRBJ2-7, is DVKVTQSSRYLVKRTGEKVFLECVQDMDHENMFWYRQDPGLGLRLIYFSYDVKMKEKGDIPEGYSVSREKKERFSLILESASTNQTSMYLCASRGLAVSYEQYFGPGTRLTVT.

This chain joins TRBV4-1 and TRBJ1-2; unclear D gene. The CDR3 covers 15 residues. V was shortened by 0 bases and J by 2 bases, with 10 bases between the two germline ends. Looked up from germline, CDR1 is MGHRA and CDR2 is YSYEKL. Here the CDR3 reads CASSQEGGFNYGYTF. CDR3 nucleotide sequence: TGCGCCAGCAGCCAAGAGGGCGGCTTCAACTATGGCTACACCTTC.

V gene TRBV6-6 combines with J gene TRBJ2-5, with a tentative D call TRBD2 (6 bases). Trimming removed 4 bases at V and 10 bases at J, with 13 bases between. The CDR3 spans 12 residues. The germline CDR1 and CDR2 sequences are MNHNY and SVGAGI (reference sequence). CDR3 residues: CASSWGTGDQYF. In DNA form, the CDR3 reads TGTGCCAGCAGTTGGGGGACGGGGGACCAGTACTTC.

This sequence joins TRBV5-1 and TRBJ2-3; D may be TRBD1 or TRBD2 (5 bases each). This CDR3 spans 14 amino acids. V was trimmed by 4 bases and J by 6 bases, leaving 15 bases between them. Germline V gene sequence: CDR1 SGHRS, CDR2 YFSETQ. This CDR3 reads CASSPGLGADTQYF. In DNA, the CDR3 is TGCGCCAGCAGCCCAGGACTTGGGGCCGATACGCAGTATTTT.

In this sample, this clone turned up a few times. The rearrangement joins TRBV19 to TRBJ2-3, with D maybe TRBD1 (7 bases). Trimming took 9 bases from V and 3 from J, leaving 13 bases between them. Per germline, CDR1 LNHDA and CDR2 SQIVND (reference sequence). The CDR3 has 13 amino acids. The CDR3 DNA sequence: TGTGCCAGCCGCCAGGGGGGTACAGATACGCAGTATTTT. Its protein is CASRQGGTDTQYF.

The chain links TRBV6-5 to TRBJ1-2, with D unclear. Germline V gives CDR1 MNHEY, CDR2 SVGAGI. Trimming left V 6 bases short and J 0 bases short, with 8 bases between. The CDR3 has 13 amino acids. The CDR3 region has the DNA TGTGCCAGCAGGGAGGTTCCTAACTATGGCTACACCTTC. Protein: CASREVPNYGYTF.

The CDR3 coding sequence is TGCAGCGTGTCCGGGACAGGGTCGTCTGGGGCCAACGTCCTGACTTTC. This translates into CSVSGTGSSGANVLTF. The V gene is TRBV29-1, the J gene TRBJ2-6; 9 bases match TRBD1. CDR1 is SQVTM and CDR2 is ANQGSEA in the germline V gene. V shed 6 bases and J 1 base; nucleotides not matched to a gene: 7. This CDR3 is built from 16 residues.

V is TRBV19 and J is TRBJ1-3, with 10 bases matching TRBD1. V shed 5 bases, J shed 2 bases, and the junction held 6 bases outside the gene matches. Germline V gene data show CDR1 as LNHDA and CDR2 as SQIVND (reference sequence). The CDR3 length is 16 residues. CDR3 DNA sequence: TGTGCCAGTAGTCTAGCCGGGACAGGGGCTGGAAACACCATATATTTT. It encodes CASSLAGTGAGNTIYF.

The CDR3 DNA reads as TGCGCCAGCAGCCACTTCCAAGCGAACTATGGCTACACCTTC. This encodes CASSHFQANYGYTF. The chain joins TRBV4-1 to TRBJ1-2; no definite D call. There are 14 residues in the CDR3. Germline CDR1 MGHRA, CDR2 YSYEKL. Trimming took off 3 bases at V and 2 bases at J, with 10 bases between the two ends.

This sequence joins TRBV7-2 and TRBJ2-7, with D perhaps matching TRBD2 (7 bases). Trimming pared 4 bases from V and 3 bases from J, leaving 13 bases between. CDR3 size: 14 residues. CDR1 is SGHTA, CDR2 FQGNSA, per germline. The CDR3: CASSSSGGYYEQYF. CDR3 nucleotides: TGTGCCAGCAGCTCCTCGGGGGGCTACTACGAGCAGTACTTC. The complete variable domain, with remaining parts taken from reference TRBV7-2 and TRBJ2-7, reads GAGVSQSPSNKVTEKGKDVELRCDPISGHTALYWYRQSLGQGLEFLIYFQGNSAPDKSGLPSDRFSAERTGGSVSTLTIQRTQQEDSAVYLCASSSSGGYYEQYFGPGTRLTVT.

This clone occurred once. V usage is TRBV28 and J usage is TRBJ1-1; D ambiguous. Trimming took 6 bases from V and 3 from J, leaving 20 bases between them. Germline V gives CDR1 MDHEN, CDR2 SYDVKM. The CDR3 totals 16 residues. The DNA of the CDR3 is TGTGCCAGCAGCAAATTCGTTCGCTGGCGCCACACTGAAGCTTTCTTT. It yields the protein CASSKFVRWRHTEAFF.

This chain connects TRBV4-1 to TRBJ2-3; no reliable D call. Germline loops: CDR1 MGHRA, CDR2 YSYEKL. The CDR3 is 13 amino acids. The germline V and J ends were trimmed by 3 bases and 3 bases, with 7 bases remaining between them. In nucleotides, the CDR3 is TGCGCCAGCAGCCACCCCCGTACAGATACGCAGTATTTT. Translating it yields CASSHPRTDTQYF.

This clone was recorded a few times. The V call is TRBV7-2, the J call TRBJ2-7, with D perhaps matching TRBD1 (5 bases). Trimming pared 1 base from V and 6 bases from J, leaving 7 bases between. The CDR3 covers 12 residues. CDR1 and CDR2 (germline): SGHTA, FQGNSA. This CDR3 is CASSLDQGEQYF. CDR3 bases: TGTGCCAGCAGCTTAGATCAGGGCGAGCAGTACTTC.

The sample holds one count of this clone. The J gene is TRBJ2-5, the V gene TRBV6-6; D gene uncertain. Trimming stripped 5 bases from V and 1 base from J, with 14 bases between. Per germline, CDR1 MNHNY and CDR2 SVGAGI (reference sequence). The CDR3 loop spans 15 amino acids. CDR3 residues: CASSTGPRSQETQYF. The CDR3 DNA follows: TGTGCCAGCAGTACCGGGCCTAGGTCCCAAGAGACCCAGTACTTC.

This clone was detected only a few times. The chain joins TRBV6-5 to TRBJ2-1, with D unresolved. V lost 5 bases, J lost 9 bases, and 11 bases lay in between. CDR3 length: 12 amino acids. Germline CDR1 and CDR2: MNHEY and SVGAGI. CDR3 residues: CASSALVAEQFF. The CDR3, as DNA: TGTGCCAGCAGTGCCCTGGTTGCTGAGCAGTTCTTC.

V is TRBV28 and J is TRBJ2-7; 9 nucleotides line up with TRBD1. Per the germline V gene, CDR1 is MDHEN and CDR2 is SYDVKM. V trimming: 6 bases; J trimming: 2 bases; junction bases outside the gene matches: 8. The CDR3 is 15 residues long. The CDR3 loop reads CASRPYRGQTYEQYF. The CDR3 DNA reads TGTGCCAGCAGGCCATACAGGGGGCAAACCTACGAGCAGTACTTC.

This clone was seen just once. The V and J genes are TRBV28 and TRBJ2-3, with D unresolved. CDR3 length equals 14 residues. V was pared by 4 bases and J by 3 bases, with 11 bases between. Germline V gives CDR1 MDHEN, CDR2 SYDVKM. The CDR3 region is CASSSLHITDTQYF. The CDR3 region has the DNA TGTGCCAGCAGTTCGCTACACATAACAGATACGCAGTATTTT.

The chain uses TRBV28 and TRBJ2-1, with D hard to call. Germline V gene lookup returns CDR1 MDHEN and CDR2 SYDVKM. V was trimmed by 4 bases and J by 2 bases, leaving 18 bases between them. The CDR3 has 17 amino acids. Here the CDR3 reads CASSSLLDGRAYNEQFF. CDR3 nucleotides: TGTGCCAGCAGTTCCCTTTTAGATGGGCGAGCCTACAATGAGCAGTTCTTC.

The chain has TRBV27 and TRBJ1-4; no clear D. V shed 3 bases and J shed 5 bases, with 7 bases lying between them. CDR1 and CDR2 from the germline V gene are MNHEY and SMNVEV (reference sequence). The CDR3 runs to 13 residues. CDR3 protein: CASSFRRNEKLFF. The CDR3 region has the DNA TGTGCCAGCAGTTTTCGGCGGAATGAAAAACTGTTTTTT. Using reference TRBV27 and TRBJ1-4 for the parts outside the CDR3, the full variable domain is EAQVTQNPRYLITVTGKKLTVTCSQNMNHEYMSWYRQDPGLGLRQIYYSMNVEVTDKGDVPEGYKVSRKEKRNFPLILESPSPNQTSLYFCASSFRRNEKLFFGSGTQLSVL.

The gene calls are TRBV11-2 and TRBJ2-5, with 9 bases fitting TRBD2. Germline CDR1 SGHAT, CDR2 FQNNGV. This CDR3 comprises 15 residues. Trimming cost V 2 bases and J 8 bases; bases outside gene matches: 9. In DNA form, the CDR3 reads TGTGCCAGCAGCTTACTGACTAGCGGAAGGACAACCCAGTACTTC. It encodes CASSLLTSGRTTQYF.

The table lists this clone with a few counts. The chain has TRBV30 and TRBJ2-2; no reliable D call. From germline, CDR1 is GTSNPN and CDR2 SVGIG (reference sequence). The CDR3 sequence is 14 residues long. V dropped 3 bases and J dropped 4 bases, with 12 bases sitting between them. This CDR3 reads CAWRSIVATGELFF. CDR3 coding DNA: TGTGCCTGGAGGAGTATAGTAGCCACCGGGGAGCTGTTTTTT.

This clone was observed once. The chain employs TRBV2 and TRBJ1-2, with a possible D match to TRBD1 (5 bases). In germline, CDR1 is SNHLY, CDR2 FYNNEI. The CDR3 length is 13 residues. The V and J ends lost 6 bases and 7 bases respectively, with 15 bases between them. Written as DNA, the CDR3 is TGTGCCAGCAGAGGTGACAGCCCGGGTGGCTACACCTTC. Its translation: CASRGDSPGGYTF. The variable domain in full, with the rest retrieved from reference TRBV2 and TRBJ1-2, is EPEVTQTPSHQVTQMGQEVILRCVPISNHLYFYWYRQILGQKVEFLVSFYNNEISEKSEIFDDQFSVERPDGSNFTLKIRSTKLEDSAMYFCASRGDSPGGYTFGSGTRLTVV.